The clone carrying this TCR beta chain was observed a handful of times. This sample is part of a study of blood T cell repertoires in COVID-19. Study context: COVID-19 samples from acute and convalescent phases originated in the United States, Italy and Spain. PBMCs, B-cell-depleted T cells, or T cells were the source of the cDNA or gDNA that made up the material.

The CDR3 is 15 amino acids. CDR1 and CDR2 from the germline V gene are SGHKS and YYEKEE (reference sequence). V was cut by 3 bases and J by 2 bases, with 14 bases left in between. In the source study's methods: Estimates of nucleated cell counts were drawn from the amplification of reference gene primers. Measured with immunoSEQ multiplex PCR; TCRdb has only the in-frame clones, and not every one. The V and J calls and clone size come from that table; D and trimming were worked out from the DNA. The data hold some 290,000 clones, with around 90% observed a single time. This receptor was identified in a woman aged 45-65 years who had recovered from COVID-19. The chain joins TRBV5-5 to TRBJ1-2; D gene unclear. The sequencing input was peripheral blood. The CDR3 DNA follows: TGTGCCAGCAGCTCCCTCTGGGCCCAAAACTATGGCTACACCTTC. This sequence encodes CASSSLWAQNYGYTF.